These T cell receptor beta chains were read from a single sample in a study of beta chain features in type 1 diabetes. The repertoire was sequenced with immunoSEQ multiplex PCR; TCRdb's copy has only in-frame clones and lacks some. The sample yields 630,000 or so clones, roughly an eighth seen once. Sequencing was done on a sample of naive CD4+ T cells from blood. The receptors here all came from a man aged 18 to 29 with type 1 diabetes. The CDR3 runs from the conserved cysteine through the conserved F or W. The D gene is left open where the match is weak. Part of the rows lack a size; the others show once, few, many or a class for expanded clones.

TRBJ2-5,TRBV29-1,-,few,TGCAGCGTGCCCCTTGTCCCAGGGGACCAAGAGACCCAGTACTTC,CSVPLVPGDQETQYF
TRBJ2-1,TRBV28,TRBD1,-,TGTGCCAGCACCCGCCGGGACAGGGGGCTCAATGAGCAGTTCTTC,CASTRRDRGLNEQFF
TRBJ1-3,TRBV30,-,-,TGTGCCTGGAGTGTACGGGGGGAGGTCATATATTTT,CAWSVRGEVIYF
TRBJ1-1,TRBV10-3,-,few,TGTGCCATCACCAGAGACATGAACACTGAAGCTTTCTTT,CAITRDMNTEAFF
TRBJ2-5,TRBV18,TRBD2,few,TGTGCCAGCTCACTACTAGCGGGGGAAGAGACCCAGTACTTC,CASSLLAGEETQYF
TRBJ2-7,TRBV28,TRBD1,-,TGTGCCAGCAGTTTAACAGGGGGGAGTAACTCCTACGAGCAGTACTTC,CASSLTGGSNSYEQYF
TRBJ1-1,TRBV7-9,-,-,TGTGCCAGCAGCTTAAAGGGAGAGACTGAAGCTTTCTTT,CASSLKGETEAFF
TRBJ1-1,TRBV13,TRBD1,-,TGTGCCAGCAGCTTAGTTCCGGGACAGGCCTCTGAAGCTTTCTTT,CASSLVPGQASEAFF
TRBJ1-1,TRBV29-1,-,few,TGCAGCGTTGAAGAAGCTTTAAACACTGAAGCTTTCTTT,CSVEEALNTEAFF
TRBJ2-2,TRBV10-3,-,-,TGTGCCATCAGTAGGGACGCAGGTGTCACCGGGGAGCTGTTTTTT,CAISRDAGVTGELFF
TRBJ1-2,TRBV20-1,-,-,TGCAGTGTAGCTAACTATGGCTACACCTTC,CSVANYGYTF
TRBJ1-2,TRBV15,-,-,TGTGCCACCAGCAGATACAGGGACGAGGCCTATGGCTACACCTTC,CATSRYRDEAYGYTF
TRBJ2-1,TRBV4-1,TRBD2,-,TGCGCCAGCAGCCCCTTAGGACTAGCGGTAACCTACAATGAGCAGTTCTTC,CASSPLGLAVTYNEQFF
TRBJ2-7,TRBV14,TRBD2,-,TGTGCCAGCGCTTCGGGAGGGACGTACTCCTACGAGCAGTACTTC,CASASGGTYSYEQYF
TRBJ2-5,TRBV7-9,-,-,TGTGCCAGCAGCTTAGGCAGGTCGCAAGAGACCCAGTACTTC,CASSLGRSQETQYF
TRBJ1-2,TRBV16,-,-,TGTGCCAGCAGCTCGCGCCTTTTGACTAACTATGGCTACACCTTC,CASSSRLLTNYGYTF
TRBJ2-1,TRBV29-1,-,-,TGCAGCGTTGAAGATCTGGAGGGGGATGAGCAGTTCTTC,CSVEDLEGDEQFF
TRBJ2-4,TRBV11-2,-,-,TGTGCCAGCAGCCGCATTTTCAGCCTGGAAAACATTCAGTACTTC,CASSRIFSLENIQYF
TRBJ2-7,TRBV30,-,few,TGTGCCTGGAACCAGTACCACGAGCAGTACTTC,CAWNQYHEQYF
TRBJ2-7,TRBV2,-,few,TGTGCCAGCAGTGAATATCTACGCCGGTCGCAAGGCGAGCAGTACTTC,CASSEYLRRSQGEQYF
TRBJ2-7,TRBV27,TRBD2,few,TGTGCCAGCTCCCGTCAAGGGGTCCCGGGGGGCGAGCAGTACTTC,CASSRQGVPGGEQYF
TRBJ1-4,TRBV11-2,-,few,TGTGCCAGCAGCTTTCGGACGGGGAGAAATGAAAAACTGTTTTTT,CASSFRTGRNEKLFF
TRBJ2-1,TRBV5-4,-,-,TGTGCCAGCAGCCGCGGAGAACAGCTTTACAATGAGCAGTTCTTC,CASSRGEQLYNEQFF
TRBJ2-3,TRBV7-2,TRBD1,few,TGTGCCAGCAGACTACAGGGGGCGATGGATACGCAGTATTTT,CASRLQGAMDTQYF
TRBJ1-2,TRBV19,-,-,TGTGCCAGTTCACAGGGTCGCTATGGCTACACCTTC,CASSQGRYGYTF
TRBJ2-7,TRBV13,-,few,TGTGCCAGCAGCTTAGGGACAGCCTCCTACGAGCAGTACTTC,CASSLGTASYEQYF
TRBJ1-1,TRBV27,-,few,TGTGCCAGCAGTTTTTTTTTGAACACTGAAGCTTTCTTT,CASSFFLNTEAFF
TRBJ1-3,TRBV9,TRBD1,-,TGTGCCAGCAGCGTAGCGACAGGGGAGGCCGGAAACACCATATATTTT,CASSVATGEAGNTIYF
TRBJ1-1,TRBV30,TRBD1,-,TGTGCCTGGAGTCCAGGGGGCGCGAAGGGGCTATACACTGAAGCTTTCTTT,CAWSPGGAKGLYTEAFF
TRBJ2-7,TRBV30,TRBD1,-,TGTGCCTGGAGTCCCCACCCGGGACAGGGGTCCTACGAGCAGTACTTC,CAWSPHPGQGSYEQYF
TRBJ2-2,TRBV30,-,few,TGTGCCCGACGGAAAAGGTCCGGGGAGCTGTTTTTT,CARRKRSGELFF
TRBJ1-1,TRBV6-6,-,-,TGTGCCAGCAACAACAGGTGGGGAGGCACTGAAGCTTTCTTT,CASNNRWGGTEAFF
TRBJ2-6,TRBV7-2,-,few,TGTGCCAGCAGCCCTTTCCCGGGTTCTGGGGCCAACGTCCTGACTTTC,CASSPFPGSGANVLTF
TRBJ1-2,TRBV6-5,-,-,TGTGCCAGCAGTTACACCCTCGGACAAAACTATGGCTACACCTTC,CASSYTLGQNYGYTF
TRBJ1-1,TRBV6-5,-,-,TGTGCCAGCAGTCGACAGGACTTTGGCACTGAAGCTTTCTTT,CASSRQDFGTEAFF
TRBJ1-2,TRBV2,-,-,TGTGCCAGCAGTGACTTAGCGCCGGCAGCCTATGGCTACACCTTC,CASSDLAPAAYGYTF
TRBJ2-1,TRBV19,TRBD1,-,TGTGCCAGTAGAATTTCCGGGACAGGGGATTACTCTGAGCAGTTCTTC,CASRISGTGDYSEQFF
TRBJ2-5,TRBV25-1,-,-,TGTGCCAGCAACGAAGGAGGGTTCGAGACCCAGTACTTC,CASNEGGFETQYF
TRBJ2-5,TRBV4-2,-,few,TGTGCCAGCAGCCAAGATAGGTCTGTCGGGGAGACCCAGTACTTC,CASSQDRSVGETQYF
TRBJ2-7,TRBV20-1,-,few,TGCAGTGCCGTGTCGGTGGGAGAGCAGTACTTC,CSAVSVGEQYF
TRBJ2-5,TRBV6-1,-,few,TGTGCCAGCAGTGATCGAGAGACCCAGTACTTC,CASSDRETQYF